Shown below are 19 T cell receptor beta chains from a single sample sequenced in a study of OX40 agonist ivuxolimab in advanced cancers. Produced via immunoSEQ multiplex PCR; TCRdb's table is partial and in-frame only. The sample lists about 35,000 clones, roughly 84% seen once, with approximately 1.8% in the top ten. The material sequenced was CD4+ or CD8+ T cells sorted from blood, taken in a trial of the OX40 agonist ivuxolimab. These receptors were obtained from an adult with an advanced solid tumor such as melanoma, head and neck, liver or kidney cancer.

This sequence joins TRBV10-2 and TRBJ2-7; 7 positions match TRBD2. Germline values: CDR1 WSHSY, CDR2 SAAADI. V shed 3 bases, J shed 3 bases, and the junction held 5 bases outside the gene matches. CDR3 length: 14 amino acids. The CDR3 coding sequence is TGCGCCAGCAGTGAAGGTGGACTAGTCTACGAGCAGTACTTC. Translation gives CASSEGGLVYEQYF.

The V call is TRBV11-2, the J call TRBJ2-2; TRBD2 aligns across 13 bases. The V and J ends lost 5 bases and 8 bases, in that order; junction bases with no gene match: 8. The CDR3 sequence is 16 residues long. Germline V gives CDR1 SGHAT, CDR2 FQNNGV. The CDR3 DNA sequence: TGTGCCAGCAGCAGTACTAGCGGGGGGGCACGTGGGGAGCTGTTTTTT. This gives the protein CASSSTSGGARGELFF.

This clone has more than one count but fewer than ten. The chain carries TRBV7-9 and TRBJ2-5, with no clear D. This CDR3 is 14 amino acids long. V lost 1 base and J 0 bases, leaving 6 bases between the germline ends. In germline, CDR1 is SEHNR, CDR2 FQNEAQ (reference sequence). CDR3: CASSLGIYQETQYF. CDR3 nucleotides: TGTGCCAGCAGCTTAGGCATTTACCAAGAGACCCAGTACTTC.

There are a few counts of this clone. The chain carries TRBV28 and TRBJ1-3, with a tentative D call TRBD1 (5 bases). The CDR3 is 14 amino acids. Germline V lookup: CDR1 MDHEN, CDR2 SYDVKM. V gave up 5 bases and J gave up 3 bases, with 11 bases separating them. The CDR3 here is CASSQQEHGNTIYF. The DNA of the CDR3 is TGTGCCAGCAGTCAACAGGAGCATGGAAACACCATATATTTT.

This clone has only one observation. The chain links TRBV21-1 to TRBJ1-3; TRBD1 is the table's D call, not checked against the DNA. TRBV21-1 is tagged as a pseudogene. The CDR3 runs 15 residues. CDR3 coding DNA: TGTGCCAGCAGCAAAGGTGGCAGGGGGGAAAACACCATATATTTT. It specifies CASSKGGRGENTIYF.

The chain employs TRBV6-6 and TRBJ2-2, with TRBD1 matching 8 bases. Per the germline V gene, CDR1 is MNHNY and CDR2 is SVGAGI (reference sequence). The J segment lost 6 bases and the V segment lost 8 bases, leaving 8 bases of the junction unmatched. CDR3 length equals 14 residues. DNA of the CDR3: TGTGCCAGCTGGAAAGCAGGGGGCCCCGGGGAGCTGTTTTTT. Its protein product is CASWKAGGPGELFF.

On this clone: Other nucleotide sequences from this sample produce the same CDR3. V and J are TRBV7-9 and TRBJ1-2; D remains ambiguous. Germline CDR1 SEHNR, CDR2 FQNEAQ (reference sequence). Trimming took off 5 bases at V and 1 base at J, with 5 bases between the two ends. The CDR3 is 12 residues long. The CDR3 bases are TGTGCCAGCAGCGCAGTTAACTATGGCTACACCTTC. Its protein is CASSAVNYGYTF. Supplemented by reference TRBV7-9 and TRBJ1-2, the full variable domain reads DTGVSQNPRHKITKRGQNVTFRCDPISEHNRLYWYRQTLGQGPEFLTYFQNEAQLEKSRLLSDRFSAERPKGSFSTLEIQRTEQGDSAMYLCASSAVNYGYTFGSGTRLTVV.

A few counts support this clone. The CDR3: CASSLVLTSGSYEQYF. Here the CDR3 DNA reads TGCGCCAGCAGCTTGGTATTGACTAGCGGGAGTTACGAGCAGTACTTC. The V call is TRBV5-1, the J call TRBJ2-7; 12 bases match TRBD2. The ends lost 0 bases at V and 4 bases at J; junction bases unmatched: 5. Germline-derived CDR1 and CDR2 are SGHRS and YFSETQ. The CDR3 has 16 amino acids.

CDR3 residues: CASTQTGVDEKLFF. Here the CDR3 DNA reads TGTGCCAGTACCCAGACAGGGGTCGATGAAAAACTGTTTTTT. The V call is TRBV19, the J call TRBJ1-4, with 8 bases identical to TRBD1. V was pared by 7 bases and J by 6 bases, with 7 bases of the junction left unmatched. The CDR3 spans 14 residues. Looked up from germline, CDR1 is LNHDA and CDR2 is SQIVND (reference sequence).

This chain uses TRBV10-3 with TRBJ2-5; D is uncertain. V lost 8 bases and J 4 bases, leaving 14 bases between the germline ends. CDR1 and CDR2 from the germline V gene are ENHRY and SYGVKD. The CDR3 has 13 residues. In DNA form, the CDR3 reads TGTGCCATCGGAGACGAGGTTCTAGAGACCCAGTACTTC. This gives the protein CAIGDEVLETQYF.

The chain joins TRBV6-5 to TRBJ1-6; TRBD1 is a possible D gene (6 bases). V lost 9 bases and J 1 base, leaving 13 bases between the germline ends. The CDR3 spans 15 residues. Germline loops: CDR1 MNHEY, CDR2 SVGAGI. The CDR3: CASKRQGSYNSPLHF. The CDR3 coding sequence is TGTGCCAGTAAGAGGCAGGGGTCCTATAATTCACCCCTCCACTTT.

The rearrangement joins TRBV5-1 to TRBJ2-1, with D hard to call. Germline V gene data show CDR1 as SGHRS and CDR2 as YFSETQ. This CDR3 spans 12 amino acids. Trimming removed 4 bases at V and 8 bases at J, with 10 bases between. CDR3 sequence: CASSALTYEQFF. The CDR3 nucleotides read TGCGCCAGCAGCGCCCTAACCTATGAGCAGTTCTTC. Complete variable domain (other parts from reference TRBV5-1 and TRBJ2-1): KAGVTQTPRYLIKTRGQQVTLSCSPISGHRSVSWYQQTPGQGLQFLFEYFSETQRNKGNFPGRFSGRQFSNSRSEMNVSTLELGDSALYLCASSALTYEQFFGPGTRLTVL.

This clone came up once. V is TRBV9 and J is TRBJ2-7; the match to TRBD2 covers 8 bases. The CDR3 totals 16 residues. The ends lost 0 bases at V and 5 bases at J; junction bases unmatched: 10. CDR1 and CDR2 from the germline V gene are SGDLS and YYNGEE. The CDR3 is CASSVAGLARGDEQYF. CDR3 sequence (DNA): TGTGCCAGCAGCGTAGCTGGACTAGCAAGAGGCGACGAGCAGTACTTC.

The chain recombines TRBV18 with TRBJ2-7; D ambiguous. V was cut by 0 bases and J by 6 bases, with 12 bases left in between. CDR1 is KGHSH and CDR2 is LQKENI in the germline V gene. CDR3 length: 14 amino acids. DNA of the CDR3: TGTGCCAGCTCACCACCAGGCGCCCCAGCCGAGCAGTACTTC. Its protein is CASSPPGAPAEQYF.

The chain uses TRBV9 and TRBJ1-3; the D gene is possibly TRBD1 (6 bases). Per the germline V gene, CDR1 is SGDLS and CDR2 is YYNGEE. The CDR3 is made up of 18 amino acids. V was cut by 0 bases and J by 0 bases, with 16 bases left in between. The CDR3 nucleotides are TGTGCCAGCAGCGTAGGGGGGCGGCTACCGATCTCTGGAAACACCATATATTTT. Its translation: CASSVGGRLPISGNTIYF.

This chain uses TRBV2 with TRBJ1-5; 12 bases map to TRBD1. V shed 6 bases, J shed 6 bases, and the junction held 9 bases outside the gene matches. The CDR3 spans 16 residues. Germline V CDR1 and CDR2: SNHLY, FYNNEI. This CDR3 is CASRPGQGALIQPQHF. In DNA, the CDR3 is TGTGCCAGCAGACCGGGACAGGGGGCATTAATTCAGCCCCAGCATTTT.

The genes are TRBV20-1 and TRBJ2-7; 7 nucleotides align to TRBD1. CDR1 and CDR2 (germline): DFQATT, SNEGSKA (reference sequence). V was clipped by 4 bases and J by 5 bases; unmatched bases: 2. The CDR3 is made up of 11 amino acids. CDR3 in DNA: TGCAGTGCTAAAACAGGGGACGAGCAGTACTTC. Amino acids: CSAKTGDEQYF.

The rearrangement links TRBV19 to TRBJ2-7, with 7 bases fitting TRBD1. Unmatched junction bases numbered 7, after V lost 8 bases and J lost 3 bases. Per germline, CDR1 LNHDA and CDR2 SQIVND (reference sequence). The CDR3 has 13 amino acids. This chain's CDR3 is CASRQGIGYEQYF. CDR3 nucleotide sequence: TGTGCCAGTCGACAGGGCATTGGCTACGAGCAGTACTTC.

The CDR3 sequence is CASSEVFLTETQYF. The CDR3 nucleotides are TGTGCCAGCAGTGAAGTTTTCCTTACGGAGACCCAGTACTTC. J is TRBJ2-5 and V is TRBV6-1; D ambiguous. Trimming left V 1 base short and J 5 bases short, with 11 bases between. The germline V gene encodes CDR1 MNHNS and CDR2 SASEGT. The CDR3 sequence is 14 residues long.